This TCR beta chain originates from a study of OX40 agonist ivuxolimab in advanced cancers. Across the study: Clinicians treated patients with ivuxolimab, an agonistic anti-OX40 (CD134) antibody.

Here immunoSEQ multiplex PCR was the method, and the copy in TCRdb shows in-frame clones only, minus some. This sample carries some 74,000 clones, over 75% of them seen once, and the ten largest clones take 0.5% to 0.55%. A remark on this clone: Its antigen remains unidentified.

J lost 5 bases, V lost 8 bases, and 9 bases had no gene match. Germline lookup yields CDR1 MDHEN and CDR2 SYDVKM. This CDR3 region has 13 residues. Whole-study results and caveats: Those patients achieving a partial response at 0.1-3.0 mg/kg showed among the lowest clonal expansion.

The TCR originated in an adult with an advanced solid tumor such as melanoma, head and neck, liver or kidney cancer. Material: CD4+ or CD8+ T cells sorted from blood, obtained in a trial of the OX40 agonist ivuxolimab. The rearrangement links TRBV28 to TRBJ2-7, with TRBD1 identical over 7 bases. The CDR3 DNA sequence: TGTGCCAGCGTGTCAGGGGGAGAAAACGAGCAGTACTTC. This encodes CASVSGGENEQYF.